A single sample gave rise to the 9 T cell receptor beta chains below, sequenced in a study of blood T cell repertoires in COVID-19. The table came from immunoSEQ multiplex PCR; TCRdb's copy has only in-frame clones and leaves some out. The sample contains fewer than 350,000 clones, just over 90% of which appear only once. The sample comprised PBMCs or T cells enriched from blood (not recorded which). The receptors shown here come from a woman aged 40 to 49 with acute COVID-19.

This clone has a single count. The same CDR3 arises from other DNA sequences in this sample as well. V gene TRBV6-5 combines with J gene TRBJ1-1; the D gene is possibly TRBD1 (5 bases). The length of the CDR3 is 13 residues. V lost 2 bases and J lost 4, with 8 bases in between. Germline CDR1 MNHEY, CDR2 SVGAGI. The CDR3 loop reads CASSYGGGTEAFF. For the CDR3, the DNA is TGTGCCAGCAGTTACGGGGGAGGCACTGAAGCTTTCTTT.

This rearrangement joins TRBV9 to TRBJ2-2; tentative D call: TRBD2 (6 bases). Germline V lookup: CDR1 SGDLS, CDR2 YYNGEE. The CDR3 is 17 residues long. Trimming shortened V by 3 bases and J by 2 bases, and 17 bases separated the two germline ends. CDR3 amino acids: CASSGGGLTRNTGELFF. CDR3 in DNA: TGTGCCAGCAGCGGAGGAGGGTTAACACGAAACACCGGGGAGCTGTTTTTT.

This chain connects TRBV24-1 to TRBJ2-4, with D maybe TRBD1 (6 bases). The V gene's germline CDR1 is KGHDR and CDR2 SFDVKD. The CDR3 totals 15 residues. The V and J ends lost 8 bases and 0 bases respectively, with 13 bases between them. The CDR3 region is CATKNRDLAKNIQYF. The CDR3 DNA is TGTGCCACCAAAAACAGGGACCTAGCCAAAAACATTCAGTACTTC.

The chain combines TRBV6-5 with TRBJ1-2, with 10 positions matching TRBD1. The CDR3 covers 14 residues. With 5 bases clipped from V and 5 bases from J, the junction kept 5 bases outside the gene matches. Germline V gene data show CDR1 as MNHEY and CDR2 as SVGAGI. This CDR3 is CASSRGQGTYGYTF. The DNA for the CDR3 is TGTGCCAGCAGTAGGGGACAGGGGACATATGGCTACACCTTC.

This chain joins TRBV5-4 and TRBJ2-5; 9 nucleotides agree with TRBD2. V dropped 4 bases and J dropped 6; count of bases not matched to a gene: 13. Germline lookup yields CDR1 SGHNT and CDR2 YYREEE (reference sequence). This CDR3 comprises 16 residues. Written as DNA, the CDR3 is TGTGCCAGCAGCAAAACCGCTAGCGGGGACTGGAAGACCCAGTACTTC. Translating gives CASSKTASGDWKTQYF.

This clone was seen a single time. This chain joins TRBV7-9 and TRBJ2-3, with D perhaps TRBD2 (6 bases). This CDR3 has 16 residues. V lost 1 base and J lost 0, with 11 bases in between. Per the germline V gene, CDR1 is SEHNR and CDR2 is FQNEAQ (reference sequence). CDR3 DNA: TGTGCCAGCAGCTTAGTTCTTGGGGGGAGCACAGATACGCAGTATTTT. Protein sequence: CASSLVLGGSTDTQYF. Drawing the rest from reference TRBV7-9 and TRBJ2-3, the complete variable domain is DTGVSQNPRHKITKRGQNVTFRCDPISEHNRLYWYRQTLGQGPEFLTYFQNEAQLEKSRLLSDRFSAERPKGSFSTLEIQRTEQGDSAMYLCASSLVLGGSTDTQYFGPGTRLTVL.

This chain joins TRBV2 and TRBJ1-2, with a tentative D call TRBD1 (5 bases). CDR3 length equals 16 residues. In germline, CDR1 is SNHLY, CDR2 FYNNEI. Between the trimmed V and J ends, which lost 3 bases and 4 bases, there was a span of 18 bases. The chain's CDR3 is CASSEGHSLRSYGYTF. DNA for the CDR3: TGTGCCAGCAGTGAGGGGCACTCCCTCCGATCCTATGGCTACACCTTC.

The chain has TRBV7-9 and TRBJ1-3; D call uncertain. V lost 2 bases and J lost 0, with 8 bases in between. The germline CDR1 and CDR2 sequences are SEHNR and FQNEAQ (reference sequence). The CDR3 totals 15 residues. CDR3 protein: CASSLLVASGNTIYF. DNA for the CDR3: TGTGCCAGCAGCTTATTAGTAGCCTCTGGAAACACCATATATTTT.

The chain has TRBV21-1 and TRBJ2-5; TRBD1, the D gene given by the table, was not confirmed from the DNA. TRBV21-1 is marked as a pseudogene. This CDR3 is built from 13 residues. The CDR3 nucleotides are TGTGCCAGCTGGTTACAGGGTGCGGAGACCCAGTACTTC. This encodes CASWLQGAETQYF.